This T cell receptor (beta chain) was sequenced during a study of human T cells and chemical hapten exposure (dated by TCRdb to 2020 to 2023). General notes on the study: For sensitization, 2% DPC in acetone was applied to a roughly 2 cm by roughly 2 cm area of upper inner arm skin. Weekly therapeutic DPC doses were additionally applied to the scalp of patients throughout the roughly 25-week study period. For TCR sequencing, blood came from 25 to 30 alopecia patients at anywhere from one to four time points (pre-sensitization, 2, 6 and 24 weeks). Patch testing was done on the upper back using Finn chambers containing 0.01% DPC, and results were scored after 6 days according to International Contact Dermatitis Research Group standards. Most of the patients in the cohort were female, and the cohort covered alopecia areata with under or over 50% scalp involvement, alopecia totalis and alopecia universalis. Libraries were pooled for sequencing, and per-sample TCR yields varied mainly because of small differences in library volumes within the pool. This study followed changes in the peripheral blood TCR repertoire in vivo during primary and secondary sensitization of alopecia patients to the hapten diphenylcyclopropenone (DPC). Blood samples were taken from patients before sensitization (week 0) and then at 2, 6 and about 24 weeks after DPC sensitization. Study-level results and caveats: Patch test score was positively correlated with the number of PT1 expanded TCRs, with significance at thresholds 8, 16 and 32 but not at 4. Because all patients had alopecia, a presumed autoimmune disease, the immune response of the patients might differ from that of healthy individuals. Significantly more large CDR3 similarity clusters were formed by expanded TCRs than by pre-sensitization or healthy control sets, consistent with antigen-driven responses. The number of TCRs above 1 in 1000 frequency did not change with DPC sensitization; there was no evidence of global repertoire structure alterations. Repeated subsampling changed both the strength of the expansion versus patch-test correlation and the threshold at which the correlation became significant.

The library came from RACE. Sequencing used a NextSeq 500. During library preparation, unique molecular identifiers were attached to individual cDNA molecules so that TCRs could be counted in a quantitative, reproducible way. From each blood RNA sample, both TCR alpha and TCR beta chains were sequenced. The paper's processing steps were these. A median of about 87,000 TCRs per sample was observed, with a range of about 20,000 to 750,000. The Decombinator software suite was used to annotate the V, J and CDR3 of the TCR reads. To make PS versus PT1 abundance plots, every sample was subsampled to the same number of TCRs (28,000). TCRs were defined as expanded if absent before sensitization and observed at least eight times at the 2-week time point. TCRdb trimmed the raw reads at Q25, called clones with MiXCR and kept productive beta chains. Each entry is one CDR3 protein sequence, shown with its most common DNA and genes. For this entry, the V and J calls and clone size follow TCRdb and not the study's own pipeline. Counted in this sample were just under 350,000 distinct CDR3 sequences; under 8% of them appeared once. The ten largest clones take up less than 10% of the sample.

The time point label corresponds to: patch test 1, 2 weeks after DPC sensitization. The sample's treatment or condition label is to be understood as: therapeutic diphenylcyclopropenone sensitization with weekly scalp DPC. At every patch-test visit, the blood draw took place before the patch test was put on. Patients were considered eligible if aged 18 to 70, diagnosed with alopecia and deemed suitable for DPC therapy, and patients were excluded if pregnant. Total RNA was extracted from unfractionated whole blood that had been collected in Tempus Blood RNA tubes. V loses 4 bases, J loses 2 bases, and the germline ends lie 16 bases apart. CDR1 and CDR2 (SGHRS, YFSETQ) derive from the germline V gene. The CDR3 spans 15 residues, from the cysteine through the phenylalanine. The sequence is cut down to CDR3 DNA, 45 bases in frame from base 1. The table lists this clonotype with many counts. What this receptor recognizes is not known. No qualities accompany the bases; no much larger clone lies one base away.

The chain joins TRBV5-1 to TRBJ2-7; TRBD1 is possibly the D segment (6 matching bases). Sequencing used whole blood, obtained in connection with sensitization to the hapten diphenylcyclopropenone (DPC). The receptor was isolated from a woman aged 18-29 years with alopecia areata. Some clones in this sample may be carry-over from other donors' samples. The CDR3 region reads CASSATGTPAYEQYF. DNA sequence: TGCGCCAGCAGCGCGACCGGGACACCGGCCTACGAGCAGTACTTC. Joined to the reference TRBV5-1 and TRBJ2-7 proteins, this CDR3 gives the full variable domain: KAGVTQTPRYLIKTRGQQVTLSCSPISGHRSVSWYQQTPGQGLQFLFEYFSETQRNKGNFPGRFSGRQFSNSRSEMNVSTLELGDSALYLCASSATGTPAYEQYFGPGTRLTVT.